Shown below are 2 T cell receptor beta chains from a single sample sequenced in a study of beta chain features in type 1 diabetes. Study findings and constraints: Significant though moderate, a shortening of TCRB CDR3s appeared in all four CD4+ subsets of Type 1 diabetes patients.

Reverse transcription of all isolated RNA meant that expressed TCRB transcripts were sequenced. Using immunoSEQ multiplex PCR, the repertoire was profiled, and TCRdb retains in-frame clones only, with some absent. The repertoire consists of 330,000 or so clones, with approximately 12% occurring once and the leading ten covering roughly 0.0097%. No antigen has been assigned to these receptors. Material: naive CD4+ T cells from blood. The receptors stem from a woman aged 18-29 years with type 1 diabetes.

This clone has more than one count but fewer than ten. The chain combines TRBV5-5 with TRBJ2-1, with D tentatively TRBD1 (5 bases). The length of the CDR3 is 13 residues. Trimming removed 1 base at V and 12 bases at J, with 14 bases between. CDR1 SGHKS and CDR2 YYEKEE come from the germline V gene (reference sequence). The CDR3 loop is CASSLLFTQGQFF. Here the CDR3 DNA reads TGTGCCAGCAGCTTGTTGTTCACCCAGGGGCAGTTCTTC.

This chain links TRBV14 with TRBJ1-2; D unresolved. Trimming shortened V by 0 bases and J by 4 bases, and 12 bases separated the two germline ends. Germline V gene data show CDR1 as SGHDN and CDR2 as FVKESK. The CDR3 has 15 residues. The CDR3 region is CASSQEEARIYGYTF. The DNA of the CDR3 is TGTGCCAGCAGCCAAGAAGAAGCGCGGATCTATGGCTACACCTTC. The variable domain in full, with the rest retrieved from reference TRBV14 and TRBJ1-2, is EAGVTQFPSHSVIEKGQTVTLRCDPISGHDNLYWYRRVMGKEIKFLLHFVKESKQDESGMPNNRFLAERTGGTYSTLKVQPAELEDSGVYFCASSQEEARIYGYTFGSGTRLTVV.